The entry below gives a single T cell receptor (beta chain) sequence along with its context. The V and J ends lost 1 base and 5 bases respectively, with 8 bases between them. Germline CDR1 reads SNHLY; CDR2 reads FYNNEI. The CDR3 has 14 residues. The source of the sample is a study of T cell clonotyping in hematopoietic cell transplantation. Time point indicated: recipient sample about 28 days before transplant, after cytoreduction. Profiled with immunoSEQ multiplex PCR; TCRdb holds only in-frame clones, not every one. The data show 46,000 or so clones, about nine tenths seen once. This receptor was obtained from a man aged 60 to 75 with biphenotypic leukemia. Some clones in this sample may be carry-over from other donors' samples. The genes are TRBV2 and TRBJ1-4; no clear D. Source: peripheral blood mononuclear cells, taken before stem cell transplant. The CDR3 protein is CASSEGMQNEKLFF. The CDR3 DNA is TGTGCCAGCAGTGAAGGGATGCAAAATGAAAAACTGTTTTTT.